The rows below give T cell receptor beta chains drawn from one sample of a study of PD-1 blockade in mismatch repair-deficient tumors. No antigen has been assigned to these receptors. Sequencing used immunoSEQ multiplex PCR; TCRdb keeps in-frame clones, though not all of them. The sample includes about 14,000 clones, 70% to 90% of them seen just once. Source: cells cultured in vitro, taken from a patient treated with pembrolizumab. The source of these receptors is an adult with mismatch repair-deficient cancer. The CDR3 runs from the conserved cysteine through the conserved F or W. The D gene is left open where the match is weak. Rows give clone size only sometimes, using once, few, many, or a class for an expanded clone.

V gene	D gene	J gene	clone size	CDR3 protein	CDR3 DNA
TRBV29-1	.	TRBJ2-5	.	CSVGPQETQYF	TGCAGCGTTGGGCCGCAAGAGACCCAGTACTTC
TRBV28	.	TRBJ1-1	.	CASSFGPLGTEAFF	TGTGCCAGCAGTTTCGGGCCATTAGGGACTGAAGCTTTCTTT
TRBV7-2	.	TRBJ1-1	.	CASSLGGWNTEAFF	TGTGCCAGCAGCTTAGGGGGCTGGAACACTGAAGCTTTCTTT
TRBV2	.	TRBJ1-5	few	CASSPQGSGNQPQHF	TGTGCCAGCAGCCCACAGGGATCGGGCAATCAGCCCCAGCATTTT
TRBV2	.	TRBJ2-1	.	CASTRTDNEQFF	TGTGCCAGCACAAGGACAGACAATGAGCAGTTCTTC
TRBV2	.	TRBJ2-1	few	CASSGPSAFLNNEQFF	TGTGCCAGCAGTGGTCCTAGCGCGTTCTTAAACAATGAGCAGTTCTTC
TRBV19	.	TRBJ1-1	.	CASRPYQKATEAFF	TGTGCCAGTAGACCTTATCAGAAAGCCACTGAAGCTTTCTTT
TRBV29-1	.	TRBJ1-1	.	CSVGWNTEAFF	TGCAGCGTAGGGTGGAACACTGAAGCTTTCTTT
TRBV7-7	.	TRBJ2-7	once	CASSLGGPGEQYF	TGTGCCAGCAGCTTAGGGGGCCCCGGCGAGCAGTACTTC
TRBV28	.	TRBJ1-2	.	CASSAQGAGSGYTF	TGTGCCAGCAGTGCCCAAGGTGCTGGATCCGGCTACACCTTC
TRBV2	.	TRBJ1-2	.	CAREIGTFNGYTF	TGTGCCAGAGAAATCGGGACATTCAATGGCTACACCTTC
TRBV6-1	.	TRBJ2-1	.	CASDRLGQANEQFF	TGTGCCAGCGACCGGCTTGGGCAGGCTAATGAGCAGTTCTTC
TRBV18	.	TRBJ2-7	.	CASSPGGGTYEQYF	TGTGCCAGCTCACCAGGGGGAGGAACCTACGAGCAGTACTTC
TRBV28	.	TRBJ1-4	few	CASSSHTSSTNEKLFF	TGTGCCAGCAGCTCCCATACTTCCTCAACTAATGAAAAACTGTTTTTT
TRBV28	.	TRBJ1-2	.	CASSFSRLKTF	TGTGCCAGCAGTTTTTCGCGGTTGAAGACCTTC
TRBV28	TRBD2	TRBJ2-3	.	CASSRGLAGADTQYF	TGTGCCAGCAGTCGAGGACTAGCGGGAGCAGATACGCAGTATTTT
TRBV2	TRBD1	TRBJ1-6	.	CASKNRGRTPLHF	TGTGCCAGCAAAAACAGGGGTAGGACACCCCTCCACTTT
TRBV7-2	.	TRBJ2-5	.	CASSPRQLQETQYF	TGTGCCAGCAGCCCCCGACAGTTACAAGAGACCCAGTACTTC
TRBV5-1	.	TRBJ1-6	.	CASRTWGESYNSPLHF	TGCGCCAGCAGGACCTGGGGAGAGTCCTATAATTCACCCCTCCACTTT
TRBV30	.	TRBJ2-3	.	CAWSVPGGGDTQYF	TGTGCCTGGAGTGTACCCGGGGGCGGGGATACGCAGTATTTT
TRBV27	.	TRBJ2-1	.	CASSFGTAVNEQFF	TGTGCCAGCAGTTTCGGGACTGCTGTCAATGAGCAGTTCTTC
TRBV28	.	TRBJ1-5	.	CASSPDGGQQPQHF	TGTGCCAGCAGTCCGGACGGGGGCCAGCAGCCCCAGCATTTT
TRBV9	.	TRBJ1-1	.	CASSATPGQGGHWAEAFF	TGTGCCAGCAGCGCAACCCCGGGACAAGGGGGACACTGGGCTGAAGCTTTCTTT
TRBV19	TRBD1	TRBJ2-7	.	CASSRTGPEPYEQYF	TGTGCCAGTAGCCGGACAGGGCCGGAACCCTACGAGCAGTACTTC
TRBV6-4	TRBD1	TRBJ1-1	.	CASSDTTGKGTEAFF	TGTGCCAGCAGTGATACGACAGGGAAAGGCACTGAAGCTTTCTTT
TRBV4-1	TRBD1	TRBJ1-2	.	CASSQPDRVEGYGYTF	TGCGCCAGCAGCCAACCGGACAGGGTCGAGGGCTATGGCTACACCTTC
TRBV7-6	.	TRBJ1-1	once	CASSLGCWGVYMNTEAFF	TGTGCCAGCAGCTTAGGATGTTGGGGGGTCTACATGAACACTGAAGCTTTCTTT